Each of the 12 T cell receptor beta chains below was sequenced from the same sample in a study of T cells in localized non-small cell lung cancer. The protocol was immunoSEQ multiplex PCR, while the TCRdb copy is restricted to in-frame clones and leaves out a portion. The sample has approximately 30,000 clones; around nine tenths are singletons. Sequenced material: peripheral blood, taken before any cancer treatment. The receptors come from a woman aged 40 to 75 with stage I lung adenocarcinoma.

The chain has TRBV15 and TRBJ1-5, with 7 bases aligning to TRBD1. In germline, CDR1 is LNHNV, CDR2 YYDKDF (reference sequence). The CDR3 runs 15 residues. V shed 5 bases and J 7 bases; nucleotides not matched to a gene: 11. CDR3 protein: CATSPRRQGRQPQHF. CDR3 sequence (DNA): TGTGCCACCAGCCCGAGAAGACAGGGTAGACAGCCCCAGCATTTT.

The chain is built from TRBV11-2 and TRBJ1-3; D uncertain. This CDR3 has 16 amino acids. Germline CDR1 SGHAT, CDR2 FQNNGV. Trimming left V 4 bases short and J 0 bases short, with 13 bases between. This chain's CDR3 is CASSYDLGNSGNTIYF. CDR3 DNA: TGTGCCAGCAGCTATGATTTGGGAAACTCTGGAAACACCATATATTTT.

This clone has just one count. V and J are TRBV5-6 and TRBJ2-7; D is undetermined. Trimming stripped 0 bases from V and 3 bases from J, with 10 bases between. The CDR3 extends over 14 amino acids. Germline CDR1 is SGHDT and CDR2 is YYEEEE. The chain's CDR3 is CASSLVALSYEQYF. The CDR3 coding sequence is TGTGCCAGCAGCTTGGTGGCATTAAGCTACGAGCAGTACTTC.

V gene TRBV9 combines with J gene TRBJ2-7, with 7 bases matching TRBD1. V gave up 0 bases and J gave up 5 bases; unmatched junction bases: 5. Germline-derived CDR1 and CDR2 are SGDLS and YYNGEE. The CDR3 totals 14 residues. CDR3 coding DNA: TGTGCCAGCAGCGTAGGTCAGGGGGAAAACGAGCAGTACTTC. Its translation: CASSVGQGENEQYF.

V gene TRBV7-2 combines with J gene TRBJ1-6, with 9 bases aligning to TRBD1. The V gene's germline CDR1 is SGHTA and CDR2 FQGNSA. This CDR3 spans 16 amino acids. With V trimmed by 6 bases and J by 8 bases, 11 bases remained unmatched. This chain's CDR3 is CASSYSGTGMDSPLHF. CDR3 DNA sequence: TGTGCCAGCAGTTATTCCGGGACAGGGATGGATTCACCCCTCCACTTT.

Only a few counts were recorded for this clone. The chain uses TRBV30 and TRBJ2-1, with 12 bases lining up with TRBD2. V dropped 7 bases and J dropped 4; count of bases not matched to a gene: 5. Germline values: CDR1 GTSNPN, CDR2 SVGIG (reference sequence). CDR3 length equals 14 residues. The CDR3 nucleotides read TGTGCCTCCCGGACTAGCGGGGATTACAATGAGCAGTTCTTC. Protein: CASRTSGDYNEQFF.

CDR3 protein: CASRPGLPNTEAFF. CDR3 coding DNA: TGTGCCAGCAGACCGGGACTCCCGAACACTGAAGCTTTCTTT. The chain couples TRBV5-5 to TRBJ1-1, with D perhaps matching TRBD1 (5 bases). Deletions cut 5 bases from V and 1 base from J, with 12 bases between. The CDR3 sequence is 14 residues long. CDR1 SGHKS and CDR2 YYEKEE come from the germline V gene (reference sequence).

This chain links TRBV9 with TRBJ2-7; D is uncertain. V was shortened by 2 bases and J by 6 bases, with 15 bases between the two germline ends. This CDR3 has 14 amino acids. CDR1 is SGDLS, CDR2 YYNGEE, per germline. CDR3 amino acids: CASSVNDRSVEQYF. As DNA, the CDR3 is TGTGCCAGCAGCGTCAATGACCGATCGGTCGAGCAGTACTTC.

The rearrangement uses TRBV7-9 and TRBJ2-5; 10 bases line up with TRBD1. The germline V gene has CDR1 SEHNR and CDR2 FQNEAQ (reference sequence). The CDR3 extends over 16 amino acids. V shed 6 bases, J shed 1 base, and the junction held 8 bases outside the gene matches. The CDR3 bases are TGTGCCAGCAGTCAGGACAGGGGGGGGCTCCAAGAGACCCAGTACTTC. Its translation is CASSQDRGGLQETQYF.

The chain links TRBV7-2 to TRBJ2-7; 7 positions agree with TRBD1. Germline V CDR1 and CDR2: SGHTA, FQGNSA. V lost 4 bases to trimming and J lost 0 bases; unmatched junction nucleotides: 3. The CDR3 covers 14 residues. The CDR3 reads CASSSGQASYEQYF. CDR3 in DNA: TGTGCCAGCAGCTCCGGACAGGCCTCCTACGAGCAGTACTTC.

J is TRBJ2-1 and V is TRBV11-3; 8 bases match TRBD2. The germline CDR1 and CDR2 sequences are SGHNT and YENEEA. The CDR3 totals 14 residues. V lost 1 base and J lost 9; bases outside the gene matches: 5. CDR3 region: CASSLAGGPTEQFF. The CDR3 coding sequence is TGTGCCAGCAGCTTAGCGGGGGGGCCGACTGAGCAGTTCTTC.

The rearrangement uses TRBV15 and TRBJ1-1; 8 nucleotides agree with TRBD1. Unmatched junction bases numbered 5, after V lost 8 bases and J lost 0 bases. Germline V gives CDR1 LNHNV, CDR2 YYDKDF (reference sequence). This CDR3 spans 14 amino acids. The CDR3 is CATDRGGLNTEAFF. The CDR3 region has the DNA TGTGCCACCGACAGGGGAGGCCTGAACACTGAAGCTTTCTTT.